Sequencing of this T cell receptor beta chain was carried out in a study of blood T cell repertoires in COVID-19 (dated by TCRdb to 2018 to 2020). Context from the whole study: Samples from collaborators originated in the United States, Italy and Spain and spanned both the acute and convalescent phases of COVID-19. The prospective study material was composed of cDNA or gDNA derived from T cells, B-cell-depleted T cells, or PBMCs. Subjects who had been exposed to COVID-19, were actively infected with it, or had recovered from it provided the deeply sampled blood TCRbeta repertoires that made up the dataset. The repertoires were released in a freely available public database intended as a resource for research on the immune response to SARS-CoV-2. The samples were drawn from two sources: the first 160 participants of the ongoing ImmuneRACE study, and over 950 subjects contributed by 6 global collaborators. Sample metadata almost always included a de-identified subject ID, COVID-19 status, age in years and sex. Where available, HLA class I and class II types were taken from metadata supplied by the sample provider and were not determined by assay-based typing.

On the study overall, not on this receptor specifically: How much clinical and demographic metadata was included differed by source and by participant, and the metadata was provided uncurated.

TCRbeta CDR3 regions were amplified from genomic DNA by means of the immunoSEQ Assay, a bias-controlled multiplex PCR. As for the original processing: The number of nucleated cells in each sample was estimated by amplification of reference gene primers within the assay. To quantify the absolute abundance of each unique TCRbeta CDR3 rearrangement, sequence reads were collapsed and filtered. For each sample, productive Simpson clonality was calculated as the square root of Simpson's diversity index across productive rearrangements. Entries here come from immuneACCESS through TCRdb and include only in-frame sequences with V and J called. Some clones fail to appear in such tables; in the studies checked, an unresolved V gene covers under half of the shortfall, and the cause of the remainder is unknown. D and trimming were read from the DNA, whereas the V and J calls and clone size are those reported in that table. The sample records 40,000 to 45,000 clones, about nine tenths of which are singletons. The ten largest clones take up 9.5% to 15% of the sample.

About this clone: The specificity of this receptor is unknown. One base away there is no much larger clone; base qualities are not given.

Each collaborating institution followed its own protocols to collect whole blood in K2EDTA tubes. For TCRbeta analysis, collaborators shipped samples in one of three forms: frozen whole blood, isolated PBMCs, or DNA extracted from either of those sample types. This TCR was recovered from a human donor in a cohort sampled during active COVID-19. The sample was peripheral blood.

CDR3 sequence: CASSVQGGPTDTQYF. The DNA sequence is given as TGTGCCAGCAGCGTACAGGGGGGTCCCACAGATACGCAGTATTTT. Recombination linked TRBV7-7 to TRBJ2-3, with 8 bases matching TRBD1. The germline V gene (reference sequence) supplies CDR1 SSHAT and CDR2 FNYEAQ. At the junction V is shortened by 5 bases and J by 2 bases; bases outside the gene matches: 6. The cysteine opens and the phenylalanine closes a CDR3 of 15 amino acids. Of the read, only the CDR3 DNA is kept; its 45 bases are in frame from base 1.